This passage covers 28 T cell receptor beta chains from one sample sequenced in a study of T cells in Graves' hyperthyroidism and ophthalmopathy. RNA transcripts provided the source from which TCR beta CDR3 regions were amplified. TCR CDR3 regions were first amplified by RT-PCR with HTBI primers. In TCRdb, the multiplex PCR reads were re-called with MiXCR into one record per CDR3 protein. Here the sample spans a few hundred thousand distinct CDR3 sequences, around 16% being singletons. The sequenced material came from blood. The source of these receptors is a woman under 30 with Graves' hyperthyroidism that later progressed to Graves' ophthalmopathy.

This clonotype was picked up many times. The chain employs TRBV7-3 and TRBJ1-1; D is uncertain. V was pared by 2 bases and J by 6 bases, with 7 bases between. This CDR3 has 12 residues. In germline, CDR1 is SGHTA, CDR2 FQGTGA. CDR3 coding DNA: TGTGCCAGCAGCTTAGAGGGAGCTGAAGCTTTCTTT. As protein: CASSLEGAEAFF.

This clonotype was counted ten times or more. The chain recombines TRBV7-8 with TRBJ2-3, with TRBD2 as a possible D gene (5 bases). Germline V lookup: CDR1 SGHVS, CDR2 FQNEAQ. This CDR3 comprises 16 residues. V lost 5 bases and J lost 0, with 15 bases in between. CDR3: CASSQESTGSTDTQYF. CDR3 bases: TGTGCCAGCAGCCAGGAGAGCACGGGAAGCACAGATACGCAGTATTTT.

This chain joins TRBV11-2 and TRBJ2-7, with D perhaps TRBD2 (5 bases). CDR3 size: 14 residues. Germline CDR1 is SGHAT and CDR2 is FQNNGV. V was shortened by 2 bases and J by 3 bases, with 11 bases between the two germline ends. CDR3 region: CASSLYEGSYEQYF. CDR3 nucleotide sequence: TGTGCCAGCAGCTTATATGAGGGTAGCTACGAGCAGTACTTC.

Ten or more counts support this clonotype. The genes are TRBV12-3 or TRBV12-4 and TRBJ1-4; TRBD1 might be the D (5 bases). Trimming stripped 0 bases from V and 7 bases from J, with 12 bases between. The CDR3 contains 15 residues. CDR3 sequence reads: CASSLAAQGFEKLFF. CDR3 nucleotide sequence: TGTGCCAGCAGTTTAGCCGCGCAGGGTTTTGAAAAACTGTTTTTT.

To note about this clonotype: Since a much larger clone is just one base distant, this may be a read error. The chain recombines TRBV6-1 with TRBJ1-2; 9 positions match TRBD1. The CDR3 totals 18 residues. CDR1 is MNHNS and CDR2 is SASEGT in the germline V gene. CDR3 DNA sequence: TGTACCAGCAGTGAAGGAGACGGGACAGGGATATTAGGATATGGCTACACCTTC. This translates into CTSSEGDGTGILGYGYTF.

This clonotype appeared many times. The chain uses TRBV6-8 and TRBJ1-2; tentatively, D is TRBD1 (6 bases). The CDR3 has 14 residues. Germline-derived CDR1 and CDR2 are MNHGY and SAAAGT. Trimming removed 0 bases from V and 1 base from J, with 6 bases in between. For the CDR3, the DNA is TGTGCCAGCAGTTACTCGGACAGTAACTATGGCTACACCTTC. Protein product: CASSYSDSNYGYTF.

This clonotype has at least ten counts. The chain uses TRBV5-1 and TRBJ2-5; D is perhaps TRBD1 (5 bases). The V and J ends lost 3 bases and 1 base respectively, with 10 bases between them. The CDR3 runs to 14 residues. CDR1 is SGHRS and CDR2 is YFSETQ in the germline V gene. The CDR3 sequence: CASSSTGSQETQYF. CDR3 DNA sequence: TGCGCCAGCAGCTCTACAGGCTCCCAAGAGACCCAGTACTTC.

This clonotype was detected many times. The chain combines TRBV6-2 or TRBV6-3 with TRBJ2-3; 11 bases agree with TRBD2. There are 18 residues in the CDR3. Trimming took 1 base from V and 0 from J; bases not matched to a gene: 6. Germline CDR1 is MNHEY and CDR2 is SVGEGT. The CDR3 sequence is CASSYFVGLAGSTDTQYF. CDR3 DNA: TGTGCCAGCAGTTACTTCGTTGGACTAGCGGGTAGCACAGATACGCAGTATTTT.

This clonotype was seen repeatedly, ten times or more. The rearrangement uses TRBV6-1 and TRBJ2-1, with D perhaps TRBD1 or TRBD2 (5 bases each). CDR1 MNHNS and CDR2 SASEGT come from the germline V gene. CDR3 length: 14 residues. The germline V and J ends were trimmed by 5 bases and 2 bases, with 10 bases remaining between them. CDR3 coding DNA: TGTGCCAGCAGTCCCGGGACGACCTACAATGAGCAGTTCTTC. Its translation is CASSPGTTYNEQFF.

In its sample, this clonotype was seen once. A much larger clone sits a single nucleotide away, making a read error possible. In this CDR3 the conserved last residue, phenylalanine or tryptophan, is missing, so a read error is likely. The chain uses TRBV6-2 or TRBV6-3 and TRBJ1-2, with D tentatively TRBD1 (6 bases). Germline CDR1 MNHEY, CDR2 SVGEGT. The V end was cut by 5 bases, the J end by 4 bases, with 11 bases between. This CDR3 contains 13 residues. The CDR3 DNA reads TGTGCCAGCAGTCGGGGACACCGCTATGGCTACACCCTC. Translation: CASSRGHRYGYTL.

The chain has TRBV6-2 or TRBV6-3 and TRBJ2-7; TRBD2 matches 13 bases. The V and J ends lost 5 bases and 2 bases, in that order; junction bases with no gene match: 15. The CDR3 runs to 19 residues. CDR1 MNHEY and CDR2 SVGEGT come from the germline V gene. The CDR3 region is CASSRPTSGRAFRTYEQYF. The CDR3 DNA reads TGTGCCAGCAGTCGACCTACTAGCGGGAGGGCGTTTAGGACCTACGAGCAGTACTTC.

The CDR3: CSARDWVGSLNTEAFF. DNA for the CDR3: TGCAGTGCTAGAGATTGGGTGGGCAGCCTGAACACTGAAGCTTTCTTT. The chain employs TRBV20-1 and TRBJ1-1; D uncertain. V was cut by 0 bases and J by 0 bases, with 14 bases left in between. The CDR3 covers 16 residues. Germline V gives CDR1 DFQATT, CDR2 SNEGSKA (reference sequence).

The chain combines TRBV28 with TRBJ2-5, with D unresolved. The V end was cut by 3 bases, the J end by 4 bases, with 15 bases between. This CDR3 has 15 residues. Germline CDR1 and CDR2: MDHEN and SYDVKM. The CDR3 here is CASSFSWLGRETQYF. In DNA form, the CDR3 reads TGTGCCAGCAGTTTTTCCTGGCTGGGTCGAGAGACCCAGTACTTC. Combining the CDR3 with reference TRBV28 and TRBJ2-5 gives the whole variable domain DVKVTQSSRYLVKRTGEKVFLECVQDMDHENMFWYRQDPGLGLRLIYFSYDVKMKEKGDIPEGYSVSREKKERFSLILESASTNQTSMYLCASSFSWLGRETQYFGPGTRLLVL.

The gene calls are TRBV28 and TRBJ2-2; no reliable D call. Germline V gene sequence: CDR1 MDHEN, CDR2 SYDVKM. The CDR3 totals 13 residues. Deletions cut 1 base from V and 8 bases from J, with 8 bases between. The CDR3 protein is CASSLSASGELFF. The CDR3 DNA sequence: TGTGCCAGCAGTTTATCGGCTAGTGGGGAGCTGTTTTTT.

Ten or more counts support this clonotype. The chain couples TRBV20-1 to TRBJ1-5; no firm D call. The CDR3 is 15 residues long. The germline V gene has CDR1 DFQATT and CDR2 SNEGSKA (reference sequence). V dropped 5 bases and J dropped 0 bases, with 14 bases sitting between them. The CDR3 loop is CSADDRRDSNQPQHF. CDR3 nucleotides: TGCAGTGCTGACGACCGCCGGGATAGCAATCAGCCCCAGCATTTT.

V gene TRBV9 combines with J gene TRBJ2-1, with 8 positions matching TRBD1. The trim removed 1 base at V and 8 bases at J, leaving 8 bases unmatched. Germline V lookup: CDR1 SGDLS, CDR2 YYNGEE. CDR3 length: 15 residues. The CDR3 sequence is CASSVRQGIWDEQFF. The DNA of the CDR3 is TGTGCCAGCAGCGTACGACAGGGGATTTGGGATGAGCAGTTCTTC.

V is TRBV14 and J is TRBJ2-3; 9 bases line up with TRBD1. Germline-derived CDR1 and CDR2 are SGHDN and FVKESK. Trimming at V came to 3 bases and at J to 4 bases, leaving 8 bases not matched to a gene. CDR3 length: 16 residues. The CDR3 DNA reads TGTGCCAGCAGCCAGGACACCGGGACAGGGCCAGATACGCAGTATTTT. Translating gives CASSQDTGTGPDTQYF.

The J gene is TRBJ1-5, the V gene TRBV28; D might be TRBD1 (6 bases). The length of the CDR3 is 14 residues. Trimming shortened V by 3 bases and J by 4 bases, and 10 bases separated the two germline ends. From germline, CDR1 is MDHEN and CDR2 SYDVKM. CDR3 loop: CASSLRDINQPQHF. The CDR3 DNA sequence: TGTGCCAGCAGTTTGCGGGACATTAATCAGCCCCAGCATTTT.

This chain uses TRBV18 with TRBJ1-2; D might be TRBD1 (6 bases). V was trimmed by 3 bases and J by 4 bases, leaving 21 bases between them. The CDR3 has 17 amino acids. Germline CDR1 reads KGHSH; CDR2 reads LQKENI. The CDR3 spells CASSPGTQVPPPYGYTF. CDR3 DNA: TGTGCCAGCTCACCGGGGACACAAGTCCCTCCCCCCTATGGCTACACCTTC.

The table lists this clonotype with many counts. The DNA for the CDR3 is TGTGCCAGCAGTCCCCTAGCGGGAGGGTTCCGCAAGTTCTTC. Translating gives CASSPLAGGFRKFF. The chain has TRBV12-3 or TRBV12-4 and TRBJ2-1, with 12 bases lining up with TRBD2. Unmatched junction bases numbered 10, after V lost 5 bases and J lost 14 bases. The CDR3 is 14 amino acids.

This clonotype showed up just once. V is TRBV6-1 and J is TRBJ1-1; 8 nucleotides align to TRBD1. The CDR3 is 16 amino acids. Germline V gene data show CDR1 as MNHNS and CDR2 as SASEGT. V gave up 6 bases and J gave up 1 base; unmatched junction bases: 10. CDR3 DNA: TGTGCCAGCAGAGACTACCCGGACAGGGCGAACACTGAAGCTTTCTTT. Translation gives CASRDYPDRANTEAFF.

The chain carries TRBV7-2 and TRBJ1-6; D possibly corresponds to TRBD1 (5 bases). V was trimmed by 4 bases and J by 8 bases, leaving 12 bases between them. This CDR3 comprises 14 residues. The germline V gene has CDR1 SGHTA and CDR2 FQGNSA. Here the CDR3 reads CASSSQGWDSPLHF. CDR3 nucleotide sequence: TGTGCCAGCAGCTCCCAGGGTTGGGATTCACCCCTCCACTTT.

This clonotype appeared many times. The gene calls are TRBV6-1 and TRBJ2-1, with 9 positions matching TRBD2. CDR1 MNHNS and CDR2 SASEGT come from the germline V gene. The CDR3 has 15 amino acids. With V trimmed by 7 bases and J by 6 bases, 10 bases remained unmatched. The CDR3 DNA sequence: TGTGCCAGCACCCTAGGGCGGGAGGGCCGCAATGAGCAGTTCTTC. It translates to CASTLGREGRNEQFF.

In this sample, this clonotype turned up many times. J is TRBJ1-3 and V is TRBV28; D ambiguous. The germline CDR1 and CDR2 sequences are MDHEN and SYDVKM. V was cut by 4 bases and J by 6 bases, with 16 bases left in between. This CDR3 region has 15 residues. This CDR3 is CASSYYIRGSNTIYF. The CDR3 DNA reads as TGTGCCAGCAGTTATTACATTCGAGGATCAAACACCATATATTTT. Complete variable domain (other parts from reference TRBV28 and TRBJ1-3): DVKVTQSSRYLVKRTGEKVFLECVQDMDHENMFWYRQDPGLGLRLIYFSYDVKMKEKGDIPEGYSVSREKKERFSLILESASTNQTSMYLCASSYYIRGSNTIYFGEGSWLTVV.

This clonotype has ten or more counts. J is TRBJ1-2 and V is TRBV13; no reliable D call. V lost 6 bases and J 2 bases, leaving 10 bases between the germline ends. Germline V gene data show CDR1 as PRHDT and CDR2 as FYEKMQ (reference sequence). The CDR3 has 13 amino acids. The CDR3 DNA is TGTGCCAGCAGTATGGGGATAAACTATGGCTACACCTTC. It yields the protein CASSMGINYGYTF.

This clonotype appeared a few times. The V gene is TRBV27, the J gene TRBJ2-7, with D unresolved. This CDR3 comprises 16 residues. Germline lookup yields CDR1 MNHEY and CDR2 SMNVEV (reference sequence). V gave up 5 bases and J gave up 3 bases, with 20 bases separating them. CDR3 protein: CASSAWAGADNYEQYF. For the CDR3, the DNA is TGTGCCAGCAGTGCTTGGGCAGGAGCCGATAACTACGAGCAGTACTTC.

This clonotype was seen at least ten times. This chain links TRBV2 with TRBJ2-7; D tentatively reads TRBD1 or TRBD2 (5 bases each). CDR1 SNHLY and CDR2 FYNNEI come from the germline V gene. This CDR3 is 13 amino acids long. The V gene lost 8 bases and the J gene lost 1 base, with 12 bases spanning the gap. CDR3 residues: CASDRDGSYEQYF. The CDR3 DNA follows: TGTGCCAGCGACCGGGACGGATCCTACGAGCAGTACTTC.

This clonotype came up a few times. The rearrangement links TRBV2 to TRBJ2-7, with D possibly called TRBD1 or TRBD2 (6 bases each). Germline V gene data show CDR1 as SNHLY and CDR2 as FYNNEI. The V gene lost 6 bases and the J gene lost 12 bases, with 15 bases spanning the gap. CDR3 length equals 11 residues. This CDR3 is CASSFLRGLYF. The CDR3 coding sequence is TGTGCCAGCAGCTTTCTACGGGGGCTGTACTTC.